This T cell receptor (beta chain) came from a study of T cell responses to AZD1222 COVID-19 vaccine. The study, taken as a whole, reports: Vaccine-associated CD4 TCRs spanned spike, dominant at 160-218 and 743-854.

Clones were sequenced by immunoSEQ multiplex PCR, and TCRdb holds only the in-frame ones, with some missing. The data hold roughly 80,000 clones, with nearly 85% observed a single time. Germline CDR1 SGHDT, CDR2 YYEEEE. The CDR3 contains 13 residues. J gave up 8 bases and V 5 bases, and 4 bases lay outside the gene matches. A note on this clone: Its target is unknown.

The sequenced sample was peripheral blood, obtained on day 0 of AZD1222 vaccination. This sequence originates from an adult in good health. The V call is TRBV5-6, the J call TRBJ2-1; 10 bases map to TRBD2. DNA for the CDR3: TGTGCCAGCAGGCTAGCGGGAGTGCATGAGCAGTTCTTC. Its translation: CASRLAGVHEQFF.